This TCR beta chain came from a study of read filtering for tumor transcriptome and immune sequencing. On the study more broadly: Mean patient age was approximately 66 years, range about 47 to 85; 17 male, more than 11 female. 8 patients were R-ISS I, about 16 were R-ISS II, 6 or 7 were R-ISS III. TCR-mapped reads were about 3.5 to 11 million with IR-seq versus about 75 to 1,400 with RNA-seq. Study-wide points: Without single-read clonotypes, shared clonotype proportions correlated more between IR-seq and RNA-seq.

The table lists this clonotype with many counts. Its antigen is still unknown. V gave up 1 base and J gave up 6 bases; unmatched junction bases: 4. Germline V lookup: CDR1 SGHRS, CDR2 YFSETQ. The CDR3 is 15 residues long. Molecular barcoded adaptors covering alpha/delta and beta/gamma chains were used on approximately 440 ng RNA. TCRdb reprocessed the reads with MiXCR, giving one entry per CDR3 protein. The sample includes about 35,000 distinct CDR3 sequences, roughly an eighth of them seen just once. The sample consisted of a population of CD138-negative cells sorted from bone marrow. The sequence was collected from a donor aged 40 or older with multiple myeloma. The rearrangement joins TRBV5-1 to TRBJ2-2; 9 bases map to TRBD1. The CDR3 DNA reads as TGCGCCAGCAGCTTGCGGGACAGGGACGCCGGGGAGCTGTTTTTT. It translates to CASSLRDRDAGELFF.